Given below is one TCR beta chain in context. Antigen: not known. Time point reported: week 47, end of study. Topical imiquimod was applied with each vaccine dose, which held 300 ug of mutant IDH1 20-mer peptide. Scheduled for weeks 1, 3, 5, 7, 11, 15, 19 and 23, eight vaccinations were given to patients. New WHO grade 3 or 4 astrocytomas that were IDH1-mutant and ATRX-lost had been found in donors. The ends were cut back, 3 bases at V and 7 bases at J, with 16 bases in the middle. This CDR3 is 14 amino acids long. The germline V gene has CDR1 SGHVS and CDR2 FNYEAQ. The data stem from a study of a mutant IDH1 vaccine in newly diagnosed glioma. The wider study: Investigators started vaccination 4-6 weeks after radiotherapy alone, or with temozolomide cycles. V12 took place at week 35, and V13 at week 47.

Produced via immunoSEQ multiplex PCR; TCRdb's table is partial and in-frame only. Of more than 35,000 clones in the sample, 65% to 80% were seen once. This receptor was identified in a man aged 35 to 55 with glioma. The rearrangement uses TRBV7-6 and TRBJ2-7; D remains unclear. The sample in question was PBMCs, obtained from a glioma patient whose treatment included an IDH1 peptide vaccine. As DNA, the CDR3 is TGTGCCAGCAGCTTGGAACCCTCGACTGAAGAGCAGTACTTC. Encoded protein: CASSLEPSTEEQYF.